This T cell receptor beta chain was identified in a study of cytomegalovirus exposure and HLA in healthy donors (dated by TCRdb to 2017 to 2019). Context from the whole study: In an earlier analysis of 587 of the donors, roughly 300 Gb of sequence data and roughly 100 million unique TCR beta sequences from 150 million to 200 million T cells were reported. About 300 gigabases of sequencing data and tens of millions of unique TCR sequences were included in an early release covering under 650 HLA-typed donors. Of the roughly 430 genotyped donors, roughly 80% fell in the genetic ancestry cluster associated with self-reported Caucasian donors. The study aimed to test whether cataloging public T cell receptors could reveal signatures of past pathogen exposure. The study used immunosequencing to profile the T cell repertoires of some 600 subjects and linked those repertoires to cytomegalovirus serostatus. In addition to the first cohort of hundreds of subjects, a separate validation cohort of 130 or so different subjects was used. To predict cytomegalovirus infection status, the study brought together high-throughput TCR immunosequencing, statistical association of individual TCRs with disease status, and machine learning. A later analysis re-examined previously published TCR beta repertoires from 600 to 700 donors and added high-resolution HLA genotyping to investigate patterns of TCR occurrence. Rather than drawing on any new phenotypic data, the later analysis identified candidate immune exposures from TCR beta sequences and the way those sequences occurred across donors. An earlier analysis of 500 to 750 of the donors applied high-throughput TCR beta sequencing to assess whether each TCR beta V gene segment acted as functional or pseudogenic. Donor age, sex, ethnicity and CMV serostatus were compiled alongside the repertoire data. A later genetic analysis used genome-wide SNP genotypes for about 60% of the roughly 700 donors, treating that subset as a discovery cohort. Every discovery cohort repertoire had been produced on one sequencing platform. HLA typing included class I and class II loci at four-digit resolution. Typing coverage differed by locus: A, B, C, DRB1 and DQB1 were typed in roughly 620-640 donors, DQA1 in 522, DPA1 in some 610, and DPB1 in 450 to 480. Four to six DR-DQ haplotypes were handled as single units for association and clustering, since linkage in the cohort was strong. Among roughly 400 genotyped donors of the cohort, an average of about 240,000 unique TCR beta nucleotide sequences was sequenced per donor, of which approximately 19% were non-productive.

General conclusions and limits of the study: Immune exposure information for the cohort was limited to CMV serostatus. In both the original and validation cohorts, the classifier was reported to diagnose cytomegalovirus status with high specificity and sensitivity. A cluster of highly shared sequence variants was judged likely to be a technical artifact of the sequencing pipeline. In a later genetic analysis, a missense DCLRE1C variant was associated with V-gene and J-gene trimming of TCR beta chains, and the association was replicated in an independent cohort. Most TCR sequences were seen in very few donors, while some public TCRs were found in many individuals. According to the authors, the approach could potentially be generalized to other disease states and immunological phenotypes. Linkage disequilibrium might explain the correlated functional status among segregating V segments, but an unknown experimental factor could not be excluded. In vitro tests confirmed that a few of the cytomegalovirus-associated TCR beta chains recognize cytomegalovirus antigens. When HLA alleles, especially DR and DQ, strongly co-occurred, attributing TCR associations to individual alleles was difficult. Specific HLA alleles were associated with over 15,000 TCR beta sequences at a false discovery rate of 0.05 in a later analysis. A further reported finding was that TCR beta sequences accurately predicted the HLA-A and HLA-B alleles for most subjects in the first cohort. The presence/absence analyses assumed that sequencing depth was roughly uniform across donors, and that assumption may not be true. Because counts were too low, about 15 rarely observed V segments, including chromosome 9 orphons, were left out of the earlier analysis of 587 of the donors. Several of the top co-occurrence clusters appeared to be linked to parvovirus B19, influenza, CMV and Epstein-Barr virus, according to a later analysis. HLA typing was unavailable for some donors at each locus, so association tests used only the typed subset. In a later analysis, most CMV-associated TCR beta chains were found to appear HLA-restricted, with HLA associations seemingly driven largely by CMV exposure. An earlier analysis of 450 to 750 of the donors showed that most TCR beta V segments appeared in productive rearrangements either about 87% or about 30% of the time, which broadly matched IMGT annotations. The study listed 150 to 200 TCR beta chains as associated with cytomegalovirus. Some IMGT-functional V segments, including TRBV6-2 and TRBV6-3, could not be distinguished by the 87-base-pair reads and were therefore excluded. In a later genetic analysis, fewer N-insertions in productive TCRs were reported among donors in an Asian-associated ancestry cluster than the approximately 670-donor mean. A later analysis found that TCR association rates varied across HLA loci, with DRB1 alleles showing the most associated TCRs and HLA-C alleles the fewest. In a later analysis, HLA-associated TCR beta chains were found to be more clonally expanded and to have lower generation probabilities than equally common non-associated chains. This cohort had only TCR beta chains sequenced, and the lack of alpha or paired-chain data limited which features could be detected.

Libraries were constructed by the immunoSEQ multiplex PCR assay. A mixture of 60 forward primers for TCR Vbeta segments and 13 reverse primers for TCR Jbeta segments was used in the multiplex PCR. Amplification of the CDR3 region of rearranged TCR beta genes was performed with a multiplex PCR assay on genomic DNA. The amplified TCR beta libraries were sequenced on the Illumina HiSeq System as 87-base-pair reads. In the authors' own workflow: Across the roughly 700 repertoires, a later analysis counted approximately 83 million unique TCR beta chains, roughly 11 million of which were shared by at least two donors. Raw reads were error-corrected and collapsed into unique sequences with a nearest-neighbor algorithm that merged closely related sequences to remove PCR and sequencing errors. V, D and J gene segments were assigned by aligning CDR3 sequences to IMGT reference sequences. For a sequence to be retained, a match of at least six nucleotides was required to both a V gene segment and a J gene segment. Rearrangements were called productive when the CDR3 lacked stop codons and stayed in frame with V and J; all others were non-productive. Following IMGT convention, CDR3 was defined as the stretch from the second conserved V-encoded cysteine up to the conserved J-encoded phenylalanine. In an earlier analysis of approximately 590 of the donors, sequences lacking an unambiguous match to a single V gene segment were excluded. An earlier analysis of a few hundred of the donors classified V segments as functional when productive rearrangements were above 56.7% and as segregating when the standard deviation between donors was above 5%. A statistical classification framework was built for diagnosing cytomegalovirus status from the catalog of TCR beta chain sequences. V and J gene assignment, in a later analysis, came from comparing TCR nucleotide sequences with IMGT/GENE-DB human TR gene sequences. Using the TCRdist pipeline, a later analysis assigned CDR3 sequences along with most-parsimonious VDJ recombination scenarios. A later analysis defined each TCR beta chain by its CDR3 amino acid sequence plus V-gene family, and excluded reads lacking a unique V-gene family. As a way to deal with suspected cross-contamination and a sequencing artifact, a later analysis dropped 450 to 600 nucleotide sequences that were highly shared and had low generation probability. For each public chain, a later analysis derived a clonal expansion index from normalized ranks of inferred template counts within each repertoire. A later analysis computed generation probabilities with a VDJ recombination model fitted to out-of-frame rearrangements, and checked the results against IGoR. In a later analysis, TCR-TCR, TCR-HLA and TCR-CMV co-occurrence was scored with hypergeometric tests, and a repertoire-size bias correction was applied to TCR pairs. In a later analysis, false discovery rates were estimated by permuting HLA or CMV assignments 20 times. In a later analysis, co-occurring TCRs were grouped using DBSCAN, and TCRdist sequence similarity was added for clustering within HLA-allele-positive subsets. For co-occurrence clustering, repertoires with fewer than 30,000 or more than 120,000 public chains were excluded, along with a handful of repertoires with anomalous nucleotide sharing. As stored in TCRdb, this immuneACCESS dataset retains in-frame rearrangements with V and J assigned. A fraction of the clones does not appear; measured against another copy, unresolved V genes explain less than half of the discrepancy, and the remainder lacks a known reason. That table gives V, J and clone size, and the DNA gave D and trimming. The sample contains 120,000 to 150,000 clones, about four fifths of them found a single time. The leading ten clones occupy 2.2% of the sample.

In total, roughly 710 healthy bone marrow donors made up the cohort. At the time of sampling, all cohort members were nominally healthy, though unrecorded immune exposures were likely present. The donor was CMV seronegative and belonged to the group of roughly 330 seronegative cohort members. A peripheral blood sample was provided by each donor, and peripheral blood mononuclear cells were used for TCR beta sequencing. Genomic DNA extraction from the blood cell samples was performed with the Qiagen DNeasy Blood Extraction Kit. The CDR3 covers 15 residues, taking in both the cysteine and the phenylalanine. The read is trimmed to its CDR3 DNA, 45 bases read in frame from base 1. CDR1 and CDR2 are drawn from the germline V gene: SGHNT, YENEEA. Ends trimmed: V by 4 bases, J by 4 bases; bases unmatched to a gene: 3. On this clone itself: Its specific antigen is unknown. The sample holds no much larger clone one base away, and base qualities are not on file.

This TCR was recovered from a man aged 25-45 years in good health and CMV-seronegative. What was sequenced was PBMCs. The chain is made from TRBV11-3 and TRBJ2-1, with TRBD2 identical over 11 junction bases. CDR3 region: CASSSTSGSYNEQFF. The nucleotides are TGTGCCAGCAGCTCCACTAGCGGGAGTTACAATGAGCAGTTCTTC.